This TCR beta chain was profiled in a study of cytomegalovirus exposure and HLA in healthy donors (dated by TCRdb to about 2017). For context, the study as a whole: According to an earlier analysis of several hundred of the donors, 150 million to 200 million T cells yielded over 90 million unique TCR beta sequences and 250 to 350 Gb of sequence data. Donor age, sex, ethnicity and CMV serostatus were compiled together with the repertoire data. Along with the 666-subject first cohort, a separate validation cohort of over a hundred different subjects was used. In a later genetic analysis, genome-wide SNP genotypes for about 55% of the roughly 700 donors were used, and that subset was treated as a discovery cohort. The number of typed donors differed by locus: about 620-640 for A, B, C, DRB1 and DQB1; 522 for DQA1; roughly 600 for DPA1; and approximately 450 for DPB1. A later analysis re-examined previously published TCR beta repertoires from 600 to 700 donors and added high-resolution HLA genotyping to investigate patterns of TCR occurrence. An earlier analysis of fewer than 700 of the donors applied high-throughput TCR beta sequencing to assess whether each TCR beta V gene segment acted as functional or pseudogenic. The study combined high-throughput TCR immunosequencing, statistical association of individual TCRs with disease status, and machine learning to predict cytomegalovirus infection status. Among some 410 genotyped donors of the cohort, an average of around 220,000 unique TCR beta nucleotide sequences was sequenced per donor, of which about 18% were non-productive. Rather than using new phenotypic data, the later analysis identified candidate immune exposures from TCR beta sequences and from how often those sequences occurred across donors. Because of strong linkage in the cohort, roughly five DR-DQ haplotypes were treated as single units for association and clustering. Among the roughly 410 genotyped donors, under 90% belonged to the genetic ancestry cluster associated with self-reported Caucasian donors. HLA typing covered class I and class II loci at four-digit resolution. The aim of the study was to test whether cataloging public T cell receptors could identify signatures of past pathogen exposure. Using immunosequencing, the study profiled T cell repertoires from around 670 subjects and related those repertoires to cytomegalovirus serostatus. Every discovery cohort repertoire had been produced on one sequencing platform. About 300 gigabases of sequencing data and around 88 million unique TCR sequences made up an early release that covered fewer than 650 HLA-typed donors.

As to this clone: Its antigen target is currently unknown. No much larger clone is present one base from it, and per-base qualities are unavailable.

On the study overall, not on this receptor specifically: Three of the identified cytomegalovirus-associated TCR beta chains were confirmed in vitro to be specific for cytomegalovirus antigens. A later analysis found that HLA-associated TCR beta chains were more clonally expanded and had lower generation probabilities than equally common non-associated chains. According to a later genetic analysis, donors in an Asian-associated ancestry cluster had fewer N-insertions in productive TCRs than the approximately 700-donor mean. Across donors, most TCR sequences were observed very rarely, whereas some public TCRs were present in many individuals. In a later analysis, the rate of TCR association differed among HLA loci, with DRB1 alleles having the most associated TCRs and HLA-C alleles having the fewest. HLA typing was unavailable for some donors at each locus, so association tests used only the typed subset. According to a later analysis, most CMV-associated TCR beta chains appeared to be HLA-restricted, and the HLA associations seemed to be driven largely by CMV exposure. Specific HLA alleles were associated with roughly 16,000 TCR beta sequences at a false discovery rate of 0.05 in a later analysis. The cohort was sequenced for TCR beta chains only, and without alpha or paired-chain data the features that could be detected were limited. A later analysis reported that several top co-occurrence clusters appeared linked to parvovirus B19, influenza, CMV and Epstein-Barr virus. Assigning TCR associations to individual alleles was difficult when HLA alleles, especially DR and DQ, strongly co-occurred. In an earlier analysis of some 500 of the donors, most TCR beta V segments were observed in productive rearrangements about 90% or about 30% of the time, broadly matching IMGT annotations. Linkage disequilibrium might explain the correlated functional status among segregating V segments, but an unknown experimental factor could not be excluded. The presence/absence analyses assumed that sequencing depth was roughly uniform across donors, and that assumption may not be true. The classifier was reported to diagnose cytomegalovirus status with high specificity and sensitivity in both the original cohort and the validation cohort. For the cohort, immune exposure information was limited to CMV serostatus. A further reported finding was that TCR beta sequences accurately predicted the HLA-A and HLA-B alleles for most subjects in the first cohort. In the study, some 180 TCR beta chains were listed as associated with cytomegalovirus. Approximately 18 rarely observed V segments, including chromosome 9 orphons, were excluded from the earlier analysis of several hundred of the donors because counts were too low. The authors suggested that the approach could potentially be generalized to other disease states and immunological phenotypes. An association between a missense DCLRE1C variant and V-gene and J-gene trimming of TCR beta chains was found in a later genetic analysis and replicated in an independent cohort. The sequencing pipeline was judged likely to have produced a cluster of highly shared sequence variants as a technical artifact. Because the 87-base-pair reads could not distinguish some IMGT-functional V segments, including TRBV6-2 and TRBV6-3, those segments were excluded.

The cohort was made up of around 720 healthy bone marrow donors. Cohort members were all nominally healthy when sampled, although unrecorded immune exposures were likely present. The donor was CMV seropositive and was included in the group of about 290 seropositive cohort members. Each donor provided a peripheral blood sample, and peripheral blood mononuclear cells were used for TCR beta sequencing. Genomic DNA extraction from the blood cell samples was performed with the Qiagen DNeasy Blood Extraction Kit. The germline V gene encodes CDR1 LNHNV and CDR2 YYDKDF (reference sequence). V loses 0 bases of germline sequence and J loses 10 bases, and the interval between the two ends is 12 bases. Its CDR3 holds 13 amino acids, cysteine through phenylalanine. The kept DNA is CDR3 alone, 39 bases in frame from the first base. The protocol used for the library was the immunoSEQ multiplex PCR assay. A mixture of 60 forward primers for TCR Vbeta segments and 13 reverse primers for TCR Jbeta segments was used in the multiplex PCR. The CDR3 region of rearranged TCR beta genes was amplified from genomic DNA with a multiplex PCR assay. On the Illumina HiSeq System, the amplified TCR beta libraries were sequenced as 87-base-pair reads. As for how the authors treated the data: In a later analysis, roughly 80 million unique TCR beta chains were counted across the 500 to 700 repertoires, and around 11 million of these chains were shared by at least two donors. Raw reads were error-corrected and collapsed into unique sequences with a nearest-neighbor algorithm that merged closely related sequences to remove PCR and sequencing errors. Alignment of CDR3 sequences to IMGT reference sequences was used to assign V, D and J gene segments. Each retained sequence needed at least a six-nucleotide match to both a V gene segment and a J gene segment. A rearrangement was called productive if the CDR3 had no stop codons and remained in frame with V and J, and every other rearrangement was called non-productive. CDR3 was defined by IMGT convention, running from the second conserved V-encoded cysteine to the conserved J-encoded phenylalanine. The earlier analysis of about 610 of the donors excluded any sequence lacking an unambiguous match to a single V gene segment. In an earlier analysis of roughly 600 of the donors, a V segment was called functional when productive rearrangements were above 56.7%, and segregating when the standard deviation between donors exceeded 5%. A statistical classification framework was built to diagnose cytomegalovirus status from the catalog of TCR beta chain sequences. In a later analysis, TCR nucleotide sequences were compared against IMGT/GENE-DB human TR gene sequences so that V and J genes could be assigned. In a later analysis, CDR3 sequences and most-parsimonious VDJ recombination scenarios were assigned using the TCRdist pipeline. In a later analysis, each TCR beta chain was defined by its CDR3 amino acid sequence together with its V-gene family, and reads lacking a unique V-gene family were excluded. As a way to deal with suspected cross-contamination and a sequencing artifact, a later analysis dropped more than 500 nucleotide sequences that were highly shared and had low generation probability. In a later analysis, a clonal expansion index was calculated for each public chain from normalized within-repertoire ranks of inferred template counts. In a later analysis, generation probabilities were computed with a VDJ recombination model fitted to out-of-frame rearrangements, and the resulting probabilities were checked against IGoR. In a later analysis, hypergeometric tests were used to score TCR-TCR, TCR-HLA and TCR-CMV co-occurrence, with a repertoire-size bias correction applied to TCR pairs. False discovery rates were estimated in a later analysis by permuting HLA or CMV assignments 20 times. In a later analysis, co-occurring TCRs were grouped using DBSCAN, and TCRdist sequence similarity was added for clustering within HLA-allele-positive subsets. For co-occurrence clustering, repertoires with fewer than 30,000 or more than 120,000 public chains were excluded, along with a handful of repertoires with anomalous nucleotide sharing. TCRdb provides this immuneACCESS table in a form limited to in-frame rearrangements. Some clones are lacking; in checked studies, under half of them reflect an unresolved V gene, and why the rest are absent is not known. The DNA gave D and trimming, while V, J and clone size come from that table. Within this sample are 200,000 to 250,000 clones, with approximately 70% of them counted one time only. Around 3% of the sample is held by the ten biggest clonotypes.

This TCR was recovered from a man between 40 and 49 years old in good health and CMV-seropositive. Sequencing input: PBMCs. The sequence is built from TRBV15 and TRBJ1-1; no D gene is confidently identified. In nucleotides, the sequence is TGTGCCACCAGCAGAGATCCCGGAGAGCGAGCTTTCTTT. The resulting protein is CATSRDPGERAFF.